The source of this T cell receptor (beta chain) is a study of blood T cell repertoires in COVID-19 (dated by TCRdb to the early 2020s). Turning to the overall study: Samples covering the acute and convalescent phases of COVID-19 were provided by collaborators in the United States, Italy and Spain. Subjects who had been exposed to COVID-19, were actively infected with it, or had recovered from it provided the deeply sampled blood TCRbeta repertoires that made up the dataset. HLA class I and class II types, where available, came from metadata supplied by the sample provider rather than from assay-based typing. Sample metadata almost always included a de-identified subject ID, COVID-19 status, age in years and sex. The repertoires were released in a freely available public database intended as a resource for research on the immune response to SARS-CoV-2. The material from the prospective study consisted of cDNA or gDNA derived from T cells, B-cell-depleted T cells, or PBMCs. The samples were drawn from two sources: the first 160 participants of the ongoing ImmuneRACE study, and approximately 1,300 subjects contributed by 6 global collaborators. Points the paper makes about the study in general: The amount of clinical and demographic metadata varied by source and participant and was provided uncurated.

A remark on this clone: There is no known antigen for this receptor. Qualities for individual bases were not recorded, and no much larger clone is one base off.

TCRbeta CDR3 regions were amplified from genomic DNA by means of the immunoSEQ Assay, a bias-controlled multiplex PCR. The authors processed their data as follows. Nucleated cell counts per sample were estimated from amplification of reference gene primers within the assay. To quantify the absolute abundance of each unique TCRbeta CDR3 rearrangement, sequence reads were collapsed and filtered. For each sample, productive Simpson clonality was calculated as the square root of Simpson's diversity index over productive rearrangements. Here the immuneACCESS table is served through TCRdb, limited to in-frame sequences with V and J called. Missing clones are a known gap in these copies; in checked studies unresolved V genes cover under half, and the rest lacks a known reason. The V and J calls and clone size were taken over from that table, and D and trimming were inferred from the DNA. Present in this sample are about 150,000 clones, 87% of which were seen just once. The ten top clones hold around 4.6% of the sample.

Each collaborating institution followed its own protocols to collect whole blood in K2EDTA tubes. For TCRbeta analysis, collaborator samples were shipped as frozen whole blood, as isolated PBMCs, or as DNA extracted from either sample type. According to the germline V gene, CDR1 reads SGHNT and CDR2 reads YENEEA. Reading from cysteine to phenylalanine, the CDR3 counts 13 amino acids. Only the CDR3 portion is preserved as DNA: 39 bases, with reading frame beginning at the first base. V drops 0 bases and J drops 6 bases, leaving 9 bases in between. Material for sequencing was peripheral blood. The chain employs TRBV11-3 and TRBJ2-7, and perhaps TRBD2 as D gene, on 6 matching bases. The sequence was obtained from a human donor in a cohort sampled during active COVID-19. The CDR3 region: CASSLDLGGEQYF. In nucleotide form, the sequence is TGTGCCAGCAGCTTAGATTTGGGGGGCGAGCAGTACTTC. With all but the CDR3 taken from the reference TRBV11-3 and TRBJ2-7 genes, the full variable domain is: EAGVVQSPRYKIIEKKQPVAFWCNPISGHNTLYWYLQNLGQGPELLIRYENEEAVDDSQLPKDRFSAERLKGVDSTLKIQPAELGDSAVYLCASSLDLGGEQYFGPGTRLTVT.